This T cell receptor beta chain was identified in a study of shared clonotypes between healthy human individuals. Turning to this clone: Its antigen is still unknown.

Assay: immunoSEQ multiplex PCR; the TCRdb copy retains only in-frame clones and omits some. The sample carries about 2.4 million clones, 93% recorded once. The CDR3 length is 15 residues. Trimming removed 6 bases at V and 3 bases at J, with 15 bases between. Germline V gene data show CDR1 as KGHSH and CDR2 as LQKENI. General study findings and limits: What naive subsets generally showed was a larger estimated richness than memory subsets showed. Despite large depth, sorted-subset datasets appeared incompletely sequenced.

The V call is TRBV18, the J call TRBJ2-1; D is uncertain. Sequenced: naive CD4+ T cells from PBMCs. Subset noted: CD45RA+ positively selected. The clonotype was recovered from a man in his late teens or twenties in good health. Some clones in this sample may be carry-over from other donors' samples. CDR3 bases: TGTGCCAGCTCTACGATTGGCAGGCTCTACAATGAGCAGTTCTTC. It encodes CASSTIGRLYNEQFF.